This entry features one T cell receptor beta chain sequence. The antigen remains unidentified. Quantitative 5'-RACE with molecular barcodes produced the TCR beta libraries. TCRdb called the 5' RACE reads again in MiXCR, with one record for every CDR3 protein. The sample contains a few hundred thousand distinct CDR3 sequences, approximately 8% of which appear only once. The sample comes from a study of CD8 T cells in ankylosing spondylitis. J gave up 9 bases and V 6 bases, and 5 bases lay outside the gene matches. Germline-derived CDR1 and CDR2 are DFQATT and SNEGSKA (reference sequence). The CDR3 contains 11 residues. Whole-study results and caveats: A number of the motif variants had already been described in reactive arthritis synovial fluid and blood. What seemed typical of ankylosing spondylitis blood was a TCR beta motif built from about 8 highly homologous variants. Matched ankylosing spondylitis synovial fluid reportedly contained a significantly enriched population of disease-linked clones.

Specimen: blood, either unsorted or a sorted T cell fraction (not recorded which). The chain links TRBV20-1 to TRBJ2-1, with 7 bases matching TRBD1. The TCR originated in a male donor with ankylosing spondylitis. The chain's CDR3 is CSAQTGSEQFF. The CDR3 DNA sequence: TGCAGTGCGCAGACAGGGAGTGAGCAGTTCTTC.